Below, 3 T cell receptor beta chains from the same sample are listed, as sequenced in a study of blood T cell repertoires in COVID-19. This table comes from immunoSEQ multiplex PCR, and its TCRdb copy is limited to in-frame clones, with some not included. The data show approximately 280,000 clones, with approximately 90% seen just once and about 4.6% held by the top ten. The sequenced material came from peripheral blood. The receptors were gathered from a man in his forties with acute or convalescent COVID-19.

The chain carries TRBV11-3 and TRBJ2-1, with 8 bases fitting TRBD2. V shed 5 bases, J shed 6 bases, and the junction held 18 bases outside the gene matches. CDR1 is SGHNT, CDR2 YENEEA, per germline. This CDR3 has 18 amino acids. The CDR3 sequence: CASSPGEGTSGGSNEQFF. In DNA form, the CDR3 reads TGTGCCAGCAGCCCCGGCGAGGGGACGAGCGGGGGTAGCAATGAGCAGTTCTTC.

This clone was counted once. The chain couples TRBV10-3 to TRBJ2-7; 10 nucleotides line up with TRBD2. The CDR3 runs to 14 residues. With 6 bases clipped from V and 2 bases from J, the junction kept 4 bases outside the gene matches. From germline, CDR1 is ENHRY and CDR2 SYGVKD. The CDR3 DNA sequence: TGTGCCATCAGGGGTAGCGGGGGGACCTACGAGCAGTACTTC. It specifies CAIRGSGGTYEQYF.

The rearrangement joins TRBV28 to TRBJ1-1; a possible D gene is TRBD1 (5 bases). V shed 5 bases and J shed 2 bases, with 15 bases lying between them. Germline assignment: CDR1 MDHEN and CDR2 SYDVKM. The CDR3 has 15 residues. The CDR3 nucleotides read TGTGCCAGCAGTCAACACACGGGGGGAAACACTGAAGCTTTCTTT. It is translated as CASSQHTGGNTEAFF.